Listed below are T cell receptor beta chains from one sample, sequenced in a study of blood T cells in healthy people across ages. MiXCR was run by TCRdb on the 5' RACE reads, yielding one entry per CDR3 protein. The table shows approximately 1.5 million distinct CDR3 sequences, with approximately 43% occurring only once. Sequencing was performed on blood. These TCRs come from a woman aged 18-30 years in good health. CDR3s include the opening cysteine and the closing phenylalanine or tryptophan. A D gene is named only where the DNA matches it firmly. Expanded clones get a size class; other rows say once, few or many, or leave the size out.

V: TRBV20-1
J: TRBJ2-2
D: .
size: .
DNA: TGCAGTGCTATATGGAACACCGGGGAGCTGTTTTTT
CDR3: CSAIWNTGELFF

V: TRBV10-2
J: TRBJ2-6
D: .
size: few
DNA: TGCGCCAGCAGAGACCTATCTGGGGCCAACGTCCTGACTTTC
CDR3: CASRDLSGANVLTF

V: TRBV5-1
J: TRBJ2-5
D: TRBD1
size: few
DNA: TGCGCCAGCAGCTTGTCGGACAGGACGCAAGAGACCCAGTACTTC
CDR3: CASSLSDRTQETQYF

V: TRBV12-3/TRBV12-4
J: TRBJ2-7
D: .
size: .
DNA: TGTGCCAGCAGTTTAGTGACACGGGGCTTAGGAGAGCAGTACTTC
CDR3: CASSLVTRGLGEQYF

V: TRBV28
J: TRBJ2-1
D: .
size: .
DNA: TGTGCCAGCAGTGCCCCTCTAGCGCGATCACCCAATGAGCAGTTCTTC
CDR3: CASSAPLARSPNEQFF

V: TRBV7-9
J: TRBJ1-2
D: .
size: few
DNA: TGTGCCAGCAGCTTACAGGGCGGGATCGACTATGGCTACACCTTC
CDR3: CASSLQGGIDYGYTF

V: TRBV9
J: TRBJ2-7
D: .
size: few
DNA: TGTGCCAGCAGCCCCAATCTGGCCGAGCAGTACTTC
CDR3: CASSPNLAEQYF

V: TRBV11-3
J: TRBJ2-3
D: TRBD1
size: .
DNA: TGTGCCAGCAGCTCAGACAGGGTTAAAGATACGCAGTATTTT
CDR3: CASSSDRVKDTQYF

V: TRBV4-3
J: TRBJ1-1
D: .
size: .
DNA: TGCGCCAGCAGCCAAGGGGGGAAGGGGAGGAATGAAGCTTTCTTT
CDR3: CASSQGGKGRNEAFF

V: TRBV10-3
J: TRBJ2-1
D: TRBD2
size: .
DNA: TGTGCCATCAGGGAAGCCGGGACTAGCAAGAGCAGTGAGCAGTTCTTC
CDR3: CAIREAGTSKSSEQFF

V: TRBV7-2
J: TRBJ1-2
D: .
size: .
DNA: TGTGCCAGCAGCTTAGCGATCGTACAGAACCAAGCCTATGGCTACACCTTC
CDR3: CASSLAIVQNQAYGYTF

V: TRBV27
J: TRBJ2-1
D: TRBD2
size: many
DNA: TGTGCCAGCAGTTTATGGGGGGGTGAGCAGTTCTTC
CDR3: CASSLWGGEQFF

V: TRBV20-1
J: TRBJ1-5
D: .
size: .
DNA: TGCAGTGCTAGCCAGGACGTTTATCAGCCCCAGCATTTT
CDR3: CSASQDVYQPQHF

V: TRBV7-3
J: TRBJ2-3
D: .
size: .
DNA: TGTGCCAGCAGCTTAACTCGACTAGAAGGTGCAGATACGCAGTATTTT
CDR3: CASSLTRLEGADTQYF

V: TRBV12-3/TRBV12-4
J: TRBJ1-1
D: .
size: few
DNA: TGTGCCAGCACCGACTACAGGTTCCCTGAAGCTTTCTTT
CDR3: CASTDYRFPEAFF

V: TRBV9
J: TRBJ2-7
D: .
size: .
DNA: TGTGCCAGCAGCGTAGTTCCAGATGAGCAGTACTTC
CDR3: CASSVVPDEQYF

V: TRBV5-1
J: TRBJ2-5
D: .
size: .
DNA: TGCGCCAGCAGCTTGGAGGGCGGAAGGTTATTCTACGAGCGGTACTTC
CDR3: CASSLEGGRLFYERYF

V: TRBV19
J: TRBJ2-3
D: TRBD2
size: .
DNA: TGTGCCAGTAGTATCCCCGCTAGCGGGGGGAAAGATACGCAGTATTTT
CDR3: CASSIPASGGKDTQYF

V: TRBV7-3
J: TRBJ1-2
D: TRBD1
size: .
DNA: TGTGCCAGCAGCTTAGGGCCCGGACAGGGAGTTAACTATGGCTACACCTTC
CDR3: CASSLGPGQGVNYGYTF

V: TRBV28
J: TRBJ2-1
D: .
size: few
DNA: TGTGCCAGCAGTTTCGGTGAGGGATGGCCCAATGAGCAGTTCTTC
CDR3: CASSFGEGWPNEQFF

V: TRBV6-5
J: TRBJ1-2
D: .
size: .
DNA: TGTGCGGCTGCCAGGGGCGTTTATGGCTACACCTTC
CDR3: CAAARGVYGYTF

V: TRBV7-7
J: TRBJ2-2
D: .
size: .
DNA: TGTGCTAGCAGCTTAGGAGGGTTTAACCCCGGGGAGCTGTTTTTT
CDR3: CASSLGGFNPGELFF

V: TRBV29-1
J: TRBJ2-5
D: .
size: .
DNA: TGCAGCGTTGAAGATCTCAGGGGAGGTACGGAGACCCAGTACTTC
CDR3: CSVEDLRGGTETQYF

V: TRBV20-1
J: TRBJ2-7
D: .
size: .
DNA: TGCAGTGCTAGAGAGGGCCGAACCTACTACGAGCAGTACTTC
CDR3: CSAREGRTYYEQYF

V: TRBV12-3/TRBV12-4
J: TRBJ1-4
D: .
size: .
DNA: TGTGCCAGCAGTCCGGGACCGGGGAGGACTAATGAAAAACTGTTTTTT
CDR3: CASSPGPGRTNEKLFF

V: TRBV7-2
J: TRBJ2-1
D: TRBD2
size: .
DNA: TGTGCCAGCAGGTCGGGACTAGCCTCCTACAATGAGCAGTTCTTC
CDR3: CASRSGLASYNEQFF

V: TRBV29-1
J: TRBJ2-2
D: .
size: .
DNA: TGCAGCGTTGAAGGCGAAACCGGGGAGCTGTTTTTT
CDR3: CSVEGETGELFF

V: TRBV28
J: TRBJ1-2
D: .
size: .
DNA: TGTGCCAGCAGTTTAGTCGGATTAGGGTATGGCTACACCTTC
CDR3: CASSLVGLGYGYTF

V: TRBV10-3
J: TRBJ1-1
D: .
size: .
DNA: TGTGCCATCAGTGAGTCGTATTTGGCAGTCACTGAAGCTTTCTTT
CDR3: CAISESYLAVTEAFF

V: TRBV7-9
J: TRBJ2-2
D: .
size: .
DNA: TGTGCCAGCAGCTCCAATTTCGGGACAGGGGAGCTGTTTTTT
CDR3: CASSSNFGTGELFF

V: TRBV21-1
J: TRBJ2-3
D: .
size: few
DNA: TGTGCCAGCAGGGAGCAAGTAAGGACATCTGCTAGCACAGATACGCAGTATTTT
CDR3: CASREQVRTSASTDTQYF

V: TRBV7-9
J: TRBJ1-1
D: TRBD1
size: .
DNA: TGTGCCAGCAGCTTAGGGGACAGGATACGGAACACTGAAGCTTTCTTT
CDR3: CASSLGDRIRNTEAFF

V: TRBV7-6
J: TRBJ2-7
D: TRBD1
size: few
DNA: TGTGCCAGCAGCCGTGCTAGAGGACAGGCGTACGAGCAGTACTTC
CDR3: CASSRARGQAYEQYF

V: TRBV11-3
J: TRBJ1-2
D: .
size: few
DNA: TGTGCCAGCAGCTTAGACAACTACTATGGCTACACCTTC
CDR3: CASSLDNYYGYTF

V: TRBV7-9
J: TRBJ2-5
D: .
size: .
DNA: TGTGCCAGCAGCTCGCCGAGGGAGCTATTCCCCGAGACCCAGTACTTC
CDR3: CASSSPRELFPETQYF

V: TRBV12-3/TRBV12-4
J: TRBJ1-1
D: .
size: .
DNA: TGTGCCAGCAGTTTAGGCCGGGTCTTATTCACTGAAGCTTTCTTT
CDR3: CASSLGRVLFTEAFF

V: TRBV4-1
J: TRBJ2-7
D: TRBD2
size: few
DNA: TGCGCCAGCAGCCAAGGGGACTACTCTATCGAGCAGTACTTC
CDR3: CASSQGDYSIEQYF

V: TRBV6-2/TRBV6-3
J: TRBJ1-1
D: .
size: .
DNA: TGTGCCAGCAGTTACTCGATCAGGGCACAAACTGAAGCTTTCTTT
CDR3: CASSYSIRAQTEAFF

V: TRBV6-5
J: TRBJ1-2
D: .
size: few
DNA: TGTGCCAGCAGTTACTCGAGAGGGTCCCCCGGTACCGGGTACTATGGCTACACCTTC
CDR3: CASSYSRGSPGTGYYGYTF

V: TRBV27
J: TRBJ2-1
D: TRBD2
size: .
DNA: TGTGCCAGCAGACGGACTAGCGGGAGTAAGAATGAGCAGTTCTTC
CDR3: CASRRTSGSKNEQFF

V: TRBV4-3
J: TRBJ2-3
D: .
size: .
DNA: TGCGCCAGCAGCCAAGTTTCCCAGGGCCGGACAGATACGCAGTATTTT
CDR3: CASSQVSQGRTDTQYF

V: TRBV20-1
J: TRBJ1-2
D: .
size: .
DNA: TGCAGTGCCCCGGGGTCGGCTAACTATGGCTACACCTTC
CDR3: CSAPGSANYGYTF

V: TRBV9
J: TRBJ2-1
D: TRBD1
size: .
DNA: TGTGCCAGCAGAGGGACAGGGGTGCATCAGTTCTTC
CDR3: CASRGTGVHQFF

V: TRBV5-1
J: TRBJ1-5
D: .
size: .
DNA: TGCGCCAGCAGAGCGGACAGCAAGCAGCCCCAGCATTTT
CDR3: CASRADSKQPQHF

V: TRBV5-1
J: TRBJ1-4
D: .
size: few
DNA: TGCGCCAGCAGCTTGGGTAACCGGGGGTCTAATGAAAAACTGTTTTTT
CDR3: CASSLGNRGSNEKLFF

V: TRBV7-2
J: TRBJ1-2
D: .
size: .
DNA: TGTGCCAGCAGCTTAGATGGGCTCCGCAACTATGGCTACACCTTC
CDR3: CASSLDGLRNYGYTF

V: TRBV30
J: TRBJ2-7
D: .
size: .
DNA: TGTGCCTCTTTAGCGGCTCGCCGATACAATGAGCAGTACTTC
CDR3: CASLAARRYNEQYF

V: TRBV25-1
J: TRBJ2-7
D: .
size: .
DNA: TGTGCCAGCAGGGACGTCAAGCAGTACTTC
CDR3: CASRDVKQYF

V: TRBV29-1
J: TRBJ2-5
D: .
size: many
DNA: TGCAGCGTTGAAGATCCGGCTAGTGGGACCCAGTACTTC
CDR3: CSVEDPASGTQYF

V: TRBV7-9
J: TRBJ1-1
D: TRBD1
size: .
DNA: TGTGCCAGCAGCTTAGAATTGGGCAGGGGGGATGAAGCTTTCTTT
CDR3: CASSLELGRGDEAFF

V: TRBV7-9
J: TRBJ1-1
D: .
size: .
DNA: TGTGCCAGCAGCGACCGTCCCCGGGCGGACACTGAAGCTTTCTTT
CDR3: CASSDRPRADTEAFF